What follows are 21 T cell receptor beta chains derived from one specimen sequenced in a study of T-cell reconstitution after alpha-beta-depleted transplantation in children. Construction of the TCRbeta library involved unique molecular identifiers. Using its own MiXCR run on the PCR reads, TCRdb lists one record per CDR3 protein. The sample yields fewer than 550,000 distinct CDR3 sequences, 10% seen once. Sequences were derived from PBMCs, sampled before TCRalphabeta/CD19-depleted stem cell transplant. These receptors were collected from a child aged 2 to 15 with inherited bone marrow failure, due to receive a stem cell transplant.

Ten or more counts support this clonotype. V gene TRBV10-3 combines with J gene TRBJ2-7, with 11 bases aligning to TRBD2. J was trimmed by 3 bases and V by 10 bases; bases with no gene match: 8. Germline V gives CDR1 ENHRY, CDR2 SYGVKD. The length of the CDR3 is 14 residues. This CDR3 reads CASTSGSTIYEQYF. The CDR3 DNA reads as TGTGCCAGTACTAGCGGGAGTACTATCTACGAGCAGTACTTC.

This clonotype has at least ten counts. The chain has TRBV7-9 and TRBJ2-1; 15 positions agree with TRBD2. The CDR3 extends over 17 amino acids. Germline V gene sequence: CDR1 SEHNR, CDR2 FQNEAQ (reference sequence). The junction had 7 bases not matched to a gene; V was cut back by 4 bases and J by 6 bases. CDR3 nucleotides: TGTGCCAGCAGCTCGGGACTAGCGGGAGGAGCGGCCAATGAGCAGTTCTTC. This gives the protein CASSSGLAGGAANEQFF.

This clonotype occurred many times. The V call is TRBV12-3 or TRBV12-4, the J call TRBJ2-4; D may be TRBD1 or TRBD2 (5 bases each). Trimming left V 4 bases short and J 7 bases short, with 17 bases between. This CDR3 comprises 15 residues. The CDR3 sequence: CASSSSGTLRNIQYF. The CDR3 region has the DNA TGTGCCAGCAGTTCCTCCGGGACCCTCAGGAACATTCAGTACTTC.

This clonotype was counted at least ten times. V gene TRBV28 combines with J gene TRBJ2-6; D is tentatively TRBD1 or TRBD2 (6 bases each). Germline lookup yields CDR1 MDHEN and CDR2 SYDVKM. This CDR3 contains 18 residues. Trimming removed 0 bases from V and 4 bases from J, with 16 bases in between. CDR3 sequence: CASSLWGQGRLGANVLTF. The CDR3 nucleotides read TGTGCCAGCAGTTTATGGGGGCAGGGGAGGTTGGGGGCCAACGTCCTGACTTTC. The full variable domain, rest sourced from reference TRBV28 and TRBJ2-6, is DVKVTQSSRYLVKRTGEKVFLECVQDMDHENMFWYRQDPGLGLRLIYFSYDVKMKEKGDIPEGYSVSREKKERFSLILESASTNQTSMYLCASSLWGQGRLGANVLTFGAGSRLTVL.

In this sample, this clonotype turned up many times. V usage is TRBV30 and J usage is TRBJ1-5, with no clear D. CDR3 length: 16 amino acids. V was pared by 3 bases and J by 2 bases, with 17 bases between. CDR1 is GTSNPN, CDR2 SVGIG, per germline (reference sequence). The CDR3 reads CAWSLMGGGGNQPQHF. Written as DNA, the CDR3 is TGTGCCTGGAGCTTAATGGGAGGCGGTGGCAATCAGCCCCAGCATTTT.

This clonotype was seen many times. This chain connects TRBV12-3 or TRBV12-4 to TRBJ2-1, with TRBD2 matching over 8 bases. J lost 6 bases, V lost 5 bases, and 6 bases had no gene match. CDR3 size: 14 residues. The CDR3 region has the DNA TGTGCCAGCAGTCGCAGCGGGAGCGGCAATGAGCAGTTCTTC. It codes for CASSRSGSGNEQFF.

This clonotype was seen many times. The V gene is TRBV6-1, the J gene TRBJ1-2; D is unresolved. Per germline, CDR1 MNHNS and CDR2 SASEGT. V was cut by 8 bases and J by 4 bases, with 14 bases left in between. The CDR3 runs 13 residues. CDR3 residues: CASSSGRSYGYTF. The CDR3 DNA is TGTGCCAGCTCCTCGGGGAGGAGCTATGGCTACACCTTC.

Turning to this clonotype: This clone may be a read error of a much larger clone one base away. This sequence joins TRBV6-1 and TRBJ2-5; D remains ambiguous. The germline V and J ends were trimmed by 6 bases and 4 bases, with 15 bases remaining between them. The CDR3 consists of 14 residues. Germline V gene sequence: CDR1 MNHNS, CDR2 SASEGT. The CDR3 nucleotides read TGTGCCAGCAGCTCTGGTCCATCGGGAGAGACCCAGTACTTC. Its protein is CASSSGPSGETQYF.

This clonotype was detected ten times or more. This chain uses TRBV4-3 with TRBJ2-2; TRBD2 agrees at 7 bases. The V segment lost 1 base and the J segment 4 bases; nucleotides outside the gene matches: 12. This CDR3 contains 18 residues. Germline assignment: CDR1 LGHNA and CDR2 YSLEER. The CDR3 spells CASSQGWGRADATGELFF. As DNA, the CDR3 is TGCGCCAGCAGCCAAGGTTGGGGGAGGGCCGACGCCACCGGGGAGCTGTTTTTT.

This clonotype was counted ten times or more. Written as DNA, the CDR3 is TGCAGCGTTGAGAACGAGCGGAACAATGAGCAGTTCTTC. It specifies CSVENERNNEQFF. The chain carries TRBV29-1 and TRBJ2-1; TRBD2 might be the D (5 bases). V was cut by 3 bases and J by 5 bases, with 11 bases left in between. The CDR3 has 13 residues. CDR1 is SQVTM and CDR2 is ANQGSEA in the germline V gene.

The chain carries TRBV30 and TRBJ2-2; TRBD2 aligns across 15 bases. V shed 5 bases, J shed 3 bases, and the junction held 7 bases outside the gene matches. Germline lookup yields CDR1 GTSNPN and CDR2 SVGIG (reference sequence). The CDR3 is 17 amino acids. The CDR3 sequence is CAWVGTSGRKYTGELFF. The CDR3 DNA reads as TGTGCCTGGGTCGGGACTAGCGGGAGGAAATACACCGGGGAGCTGTTTTTT.

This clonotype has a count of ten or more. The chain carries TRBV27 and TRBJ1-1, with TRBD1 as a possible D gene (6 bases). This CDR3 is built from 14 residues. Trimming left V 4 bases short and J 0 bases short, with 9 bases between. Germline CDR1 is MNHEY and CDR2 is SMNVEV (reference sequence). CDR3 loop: CASSWDKLNTEAFF. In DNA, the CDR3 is TGTGCCAGCAGTTGGGACAAATTGAACACTGAAGCTTTCTTT.

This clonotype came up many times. CDR3: CASSPTTGVDEQFF. DNA of the CDR3: TGTGCCAGCAGCCCTACGACAGGGGTGGATGAGCAGTTCTTC. The chain carries TRBV7-9 and TRBJ2-1, with 8 positions matching TRBD1. The V and J ends lost 5 bases and 8 bases, in that order; junction bases with no gene match: 8. CDR1 is SEHNR and CDR2 is FQNEAQ in the germline V gene (reference sequence). The CDR3 is 14 residues long.

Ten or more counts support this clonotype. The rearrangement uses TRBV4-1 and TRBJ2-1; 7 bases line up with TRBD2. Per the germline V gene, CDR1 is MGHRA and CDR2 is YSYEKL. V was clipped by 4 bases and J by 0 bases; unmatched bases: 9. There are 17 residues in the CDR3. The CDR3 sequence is CASSLHLAGASYNEQFF. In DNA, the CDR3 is TGCGCCAGCAGCCTACATTTAGCGGGCGCCTCCTACAATGAGCAGTTCTTC.

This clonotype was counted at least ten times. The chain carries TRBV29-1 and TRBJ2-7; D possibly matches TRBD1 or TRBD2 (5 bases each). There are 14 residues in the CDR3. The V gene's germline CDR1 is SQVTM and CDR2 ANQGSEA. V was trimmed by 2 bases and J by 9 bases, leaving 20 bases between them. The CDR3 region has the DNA TGCAGCGTTGAAAGGTTGGGTTCCGGGACCGGGCAGTACTTC. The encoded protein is CSVERLGSGTGQYF.

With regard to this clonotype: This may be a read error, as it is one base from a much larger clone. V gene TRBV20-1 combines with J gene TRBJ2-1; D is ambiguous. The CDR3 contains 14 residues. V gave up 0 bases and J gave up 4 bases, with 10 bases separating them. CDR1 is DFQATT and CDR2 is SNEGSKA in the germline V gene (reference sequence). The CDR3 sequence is CSARDRQRYNEQFF. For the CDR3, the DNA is TGCAGTGCTAGAGATCGACAACGTTACAATGAGCAGTTCTTC.

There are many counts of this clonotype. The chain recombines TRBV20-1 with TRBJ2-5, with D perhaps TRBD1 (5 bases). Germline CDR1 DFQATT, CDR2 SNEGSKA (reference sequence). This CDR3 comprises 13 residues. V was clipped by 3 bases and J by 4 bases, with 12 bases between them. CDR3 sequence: CSASWQGGETQYF. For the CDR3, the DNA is TGCAGTGCTAGCTGGCAGGGCGGAGAGACCCAGTACTTC.

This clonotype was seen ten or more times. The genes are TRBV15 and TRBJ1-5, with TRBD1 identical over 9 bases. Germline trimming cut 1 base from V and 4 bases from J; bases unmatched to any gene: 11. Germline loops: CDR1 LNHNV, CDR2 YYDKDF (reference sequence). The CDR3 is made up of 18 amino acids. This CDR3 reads CATSRAGEGQGWNQPQHF. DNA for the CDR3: TGTGCCACCAGCAGAGCGGGGGAGGGACAGGGTTGGAATCAGCCCCAGCATTTT. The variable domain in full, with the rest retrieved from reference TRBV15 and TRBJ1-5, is DAMVIQNPRYQVTQFGKPVTLSCSQTLNHNVMYWYQQKSSQAPKLLFHYYDKDFNNEADTPDNFQSRRPNTSFCFLDIRSPGLGDTAMYLCATSRAGEGQGWNQPQHFGDGTRLSIL.

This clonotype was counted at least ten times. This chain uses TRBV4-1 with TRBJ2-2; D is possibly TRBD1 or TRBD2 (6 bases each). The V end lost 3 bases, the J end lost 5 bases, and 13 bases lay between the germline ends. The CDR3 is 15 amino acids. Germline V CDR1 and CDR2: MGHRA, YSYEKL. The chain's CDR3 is CASSHLRGETGELFF. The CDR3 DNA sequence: TGCGCCAGCAGCCATTTAAGGGGGGAAACCGGGGAGCTGTTTTTT.

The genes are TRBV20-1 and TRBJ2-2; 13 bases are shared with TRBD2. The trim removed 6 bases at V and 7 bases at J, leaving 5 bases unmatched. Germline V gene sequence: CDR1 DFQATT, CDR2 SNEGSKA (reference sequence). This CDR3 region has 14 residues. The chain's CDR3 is CSARRTSGSGELFF. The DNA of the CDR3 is TGCAGTGCCCGACGGACTAGCGGGAGCGGGGAGCTGTTTTTT.

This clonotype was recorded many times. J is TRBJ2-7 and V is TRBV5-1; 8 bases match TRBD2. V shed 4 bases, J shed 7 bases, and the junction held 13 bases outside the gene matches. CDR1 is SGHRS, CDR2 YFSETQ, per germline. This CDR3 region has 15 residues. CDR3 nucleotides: TGCGCCAGCAGCGGCGGGACTAGTAGTGTCTGGGAGCAGTACTTC. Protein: CASSGGTSSVWEQYF.